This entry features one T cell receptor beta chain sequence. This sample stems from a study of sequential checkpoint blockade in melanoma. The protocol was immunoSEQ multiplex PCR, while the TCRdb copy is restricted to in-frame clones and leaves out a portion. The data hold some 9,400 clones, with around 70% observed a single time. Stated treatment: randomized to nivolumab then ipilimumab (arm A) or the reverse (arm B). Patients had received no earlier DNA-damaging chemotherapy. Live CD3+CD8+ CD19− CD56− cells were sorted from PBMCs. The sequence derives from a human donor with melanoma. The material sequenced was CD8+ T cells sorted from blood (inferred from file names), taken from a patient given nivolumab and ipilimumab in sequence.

The CDR3 here is CASSESVGSYEQYF. The CDR3 bases are TGCGCCAGCAGTGAGTCGGTCGGCTCCTACGAGCAGTACTTC. The rearrangement joins TRBV10-2 to TRBJ2-7, with unresolved D. Germline V gene data show CDR1 as WSHSY and CDR2 as SAAADI. Trimming removed 0 bases at V and 0 bases at J, with 6 bases between. The CDR3 contains 14 residues.